One sample yielded the 14 T cell receptor beta chains listed below, sequenced in a study of long-term antiretroviral therapy in people with HIV. The libraries were made with immunoSEQ v3.0 at survey level. Method: immunoSEQ multiplex PCR; TCRdb's copy keeps in-frame clones and lacks some. This table has tens of thousands of clones, 65% to 90% appearing once. The specimen comprised unsorted PBMCs, sampled 1.5 years after starting antiretroviral therapy. The receptors were sampled from a young man with HIV.

J is TRBJ2-2 and V is TRBV5-1; the D is unclear. This CDR3 spans 14 amino acids. Per germline, CDR1 SGHRS and CDR2 YFSETQ. Trimming removed 1 base at V and 4 bases at J, with 8 bases between. The CDR3 protein is CASSLTGPTGELFF. As DNA, the CDR3 is TGCGCCAGCAGCTTGACGGGTCCCACCGGGGAGCTGTTTTTT.

The sample holds one count of this clone. The chain carries TRBV18 and TRBJ1-1; D may be TRBD1 (5 bases). The CDR3 spans 15 residues. CDR1 is KGHSH and CDR2 is LQKENI in the germline V gene. The germline V and J ends were trimmed by 2 bases and 4 bases, with 14 bases remaining between them. As DNA, the CDR3 is TGTGCCAGCTCACCATCAACGGGGCAGGTCACTGAAGCTTTCTTT. It specifies CASSPSTGQVTEAFF.

This clone appeared a single time. V gene TRBV6-1 combines with J gene TRBJ1-4; D gene unclear. Trimming took 6 bases from V and 5 from J, leaving 7 bases between them. CDR1 and CDR2 from the germline V gene are MNHNS and SASEGT. The CDR3 has 12 amino acids. For the CDR3, the DNA is TGTGCCAGCAGATCACCGAATGAAAAACTGTTTTTT. Its protein is CASRSPNEKLFF.

The CDR3, as DNA: TGTGCCAGCCACCGGGACGGCAATCAGCCCCAGCATTTT. Amino acid sequence: CASHRDGNQPQHF. The gene calls are TRBV19 and TRBJ1-5, with D possibly being TRBD1 (5 bases). From germline, CDR1 is LNHDA and CDR2 SQIVND (reference sequence). The CDR3 is 13 residues long. V was cut by 9 bases and J by 2 bases, with 11 bases left in between.

The genes are TRBV27 and TRBJ2-3; TRBD1 agrees at 10 bases. The V and J ends lost 5 bases and 0 bases, in that order; junction bases with no gene match: 5. Looked up from germline, CDR1 is MNHEY and CDR2 is SMNVEV (reference sequence). The CDR3 runs 16 residues. CDR3 region: CASSTRTGGSTDTQYF. CDR3 bases: TGTGCCAGCAGTACAAGGACAGGGGGTAGCACAGATACGCAGTATTTT.

This clone showed up just a few times. J is TRBJ1-3 and V is TRBV1. TRBV1 is designated a pseudogene. The CDR3 contains 15 residues. The CDR3 protein is CTSSLGEVAGNTIYF. The DNA of the CDR3 is TGCACCAGCAGCCTCGGGGAAGTCGCTGGAAACACCATATATTTT.

V gene TRBV29-1 combines with J gene TRBJ2-2; TRBD2 matches at 12 bases. Germline V CDR1 and CDR2: SQVTM, ANQGSEA. The CDR3 is made up of 15 amino acids. J gave up 1 base and V 5 bases, and 2 bases lay outside the gene matches. This CDR3 reads CSVTSGRQNTGELFF. The CDR3 nucleotides read TGCAGCGTTACTAGCGGGAGGCAGAACACCGGGGAGCTGTTTTTT.

This chain uses TRBV2 with TRBJ2-2, with D unresolved. Germline assignment: CDR1 SNHLY and CDR2 FYNNEI. Trimming took 1 base from V and 0 from J, leaving 9 bases between them. The CDR3 is made up of 16 amino acids. The CDR3 reads CASSEVRLANTGELFF. In DNA, the CDR3 is TGTGCCAGCAGTGAAGTCCGGCTAGCGAACACCGGGGAGCTGTTTTTT.

J is TRBJ2-7 and V is TRBV11-2; the D gene is possibly TRBD1 (5 bases). The germline V gene encodes CDR1 SGHAT and CDR2 FQNNGV. The CDR3 has 15 residues. V lost 0 bases and J lost 4, with 13 bases in between. The CDR3 DNA is TGTGCCAGCAGCTTAGATTTTGTCAGGGTGTACGAGCAGTACTTC. This codes for CASSLDFVRVYEQYF.

The J gene is TRBJ2-1, the V gene TRBV11-3, with D maybe TRBD2 (6 bases). CDR1 is SGHNT, CDR2 YENEEA, per germline. This CDR3 contains 15 residues. The ends were cut back, 5 bases at V and 5 bases at J, with 16 bases in the middle. The chain's CDR3 is CASSPGASVNNEQFF. The CDR3 coding sequence is TGTGCCAGCAGCCCCGGGGCTAGCGTGAACAATGAGCAGTTCTTC.

The V call is TRBV7-9, the J call TRBJ1-2; maybe TRBD1 (6 bases). In germline, CDR1 is SEHNR, CDR2 FQNEAQ (reference sequence). The germline V and J ends were trimmed by 1 base and 4 bases, with 22 bases remaining between them. This CDR3 region has 18 residues. In DNA, the CDR3 is TGTGCCAGCAGCTTAGAGGGACCGGACAGCGGAGGGTTCTATGGCTACACCTTC. This gives the protein CASSLEGPDSGGFYGYTF.

This clone was seen just once. The rearrangement joins TRBV4-1 to TRBJ2-5; the match to TRBD2 covers 13 bases. Germline CDR1 reads MGHRA; CDR2 reads YSYEKL. The CDR3 is 17 residues long. The V segment lost 3 bases and the J segment 5 bases; nucleotides outside the gene matches: 9. The DNA for the CDR3 is TGCGCCAGCAGCCAGGGACTAGCGGGGAGCCCTTTGGAGACCCAGTACTTC. This sequence encodes CASSQGLAGSPLETQYF.

The CDR3, as DNA: TGTGCCAGCAGCTCCGAGGCGGGGTTCGAGCAGTACTTC. Encoded protein: CASSSEAGFEQYF. The rearrangement uses TRBV5-5 and TRBJ2-7, with a possible D match to TRBD2 (6 bases). The V gene lost 3 bases and the J gene lost 6 bases, with 13 bases spanning the gap. The CDR3 extends over 13 amino acids. Germline CDR1 reads SGHKS; CDR2 reads YYEKEE (reference sequence).

This sequence joins TRBV18 and TRBJ2-5, with TRBD2 identical over 14 bases. The CDR3 length is 17 residues. The V and J ends lost 2 bases and 4 bases, in that order; junction bases with no gene match: 6. Germline assignment: CDR1 KGHSH and CDR2 LQKENI. CDR3 region: CASSPIGTSGSTETQYF. CDR3 DNA: TGTGCCAGCTCACCAATTGGGACTAGCGGGAGTACAGAGACCCAGTACTTC.